One and the same sample provided the 17 T cell receptor beta chains below, sequenced in a study of glioma-infiltrating T cells after dendritic cell vaccination. Generated by immunoSEQ multiplex PCR, the TCRdb table keeps only in-frame clones and is missing some. Among nearly 85,000 clones, around nine tenths were seen once, and the ten largest hold approximately 2.9%. The sample consisted of blood, taken before dendritic cell vaccination. The receptors were sampled from a human donor with glioblastoma.

The rearrangement links TRBV7-6 to TRBJ2-7, with TRBD2 identical over 7 bases. Trimming removed 1 base from V and 1 base from J; junction bases left unmatched: 16. CDR3 length: 19 amino acids. The germline gives CDR1 SGHVS, CDR2 FNYEAQ. Written as DNA, the CDR3 is TGTGCCAGCAGCTTAGGGGTGAGGGGAGCGGGGTGGGAATCCTACGAGCAGTACTTC. It is translated as CASSLGVRGAGWESYEQYF.

The rearrangement links TRBV27 to TRBJ2-3; no clear D gene. Looked up from germline, CDR1 is MNHEY and CDR2 is SMNVEV (reference sequence). Trimming removed 0 bases from V and 3 bases from J, with 7 bases in between. The CDR3 contains 14 residues. The CDR3 loop is CASSLSPRTDTQYF. The CDR3 coding sequence is TGTGCCAGCAGTTTATCTCCCCGGACAGATACGCAGTATTTT.

The rearrangement joins TRBV11-3 to TRBJ2-5, with 7 bases matching TRBD2. V lost 0 bases and J lost 1; bases outside the gene matches: 2. Germline CDR1 and CDR2: SGHNT and YENEEA. The length of the CDR3 is 15 residues. CDR3 loop: CASSLEGLFQETQYF. For the CDR3, the DNA is TGTGCCAGCAGCTTAGAGGGACTATTCCAAGAGACCCAGTACTTC.

The chain uses TRBV5-5 and TRBJ1-5; no definite D call. Trimming pared 4 bases from V and 6 bases from J, leaving 8 bases between. The CDR3 contains 12 residues. In germline, CDR1 is SGHKS, CDR2 YYEKEE (reference sequence). The CDR3 spells CASSVEAQPQHF. The CDR3 nucleotides are TGTGCCAGCAGCGTGGAAGCTCAGCCCCAGCATTTT.

This clone appeared a few times. This chain connects TRBV28 to TRBJ1-1; D perhaps matches TRBD1 (6 bases). Per the germline V gene, CDR1 is MDHEN and CDR2 is SYDVKM. Between the trimmed V and J ends, which lost 2 bases and 10 bases, there was a span of 14 bases. This CDR3 contains 13 residues. The CDR3 spells CASSLPLGAGAFF. In DNA, the CDR3 is TGTGCCAGCAGTTTACCGCTGGGGGCAGGAGCTTTCTTT.

The chain is built from TRBV19 and TRBJ1-1; D remains ambiguous. Trimming took off 6 bases at V and 5 bases at J, with 19 bases between the two ends. The CDR3 has 15 amino acids. CDR1 LNHDA and CDR2 SQIVND come from the germline V gene (reference sequence). The DNA for the CDR3 is TGTGCCAGTAGCCAAACACTCGTCCGGGGTACTGAAGCTTTCTTT. Translated: CASSQTLVRGTEAFF.

The rearrangement joins TRBV9 to TRBJ2-2; 7 bases line up with TRBD1. The CDR3 length is 14 residues. The V gene's germline CDR1 is SGDLS and CDR2 YYNGEE. J lost 3 bases, V lost 10 bases, and 9 bases had no gene match. The CDR3 DNA follows: TGTGCCTCTTCGAGGGGGCCAGACACCGGGGAGCTGTTTTTT. This translates into CASSRGPDTGELFF.

The V gene is TRBV5-4, the J gene TRBJ2-1, with 7 bases fitting TRBD2. After removal of 4 bases from V and 5 bases from J, the junction contained 6 bases not matched to a gene. Per germline, CDR1 SGHNT and CDR2 YYREEE (reference sequence). This CDR3 contains 14 residues. CDR3 in amino acids: CASSPWGRDNEQFF. The CDR3 DNA reads as TGTGCCAGCAGCCCTTGGGGGAGGGACAATGAGCAGTTCTTC.

The chain employs TRBV6-5 and TRBJ2-7, with 10 bases lining up with TRBD1. Germline values: CDR1 MNHEY, CDR2 SVGAGI. The V and J ends lost 6 bases and 9 bases, in that order; junction bases with no gene match: 14. The CDR3 has 15 residues. CDR3: CASSQSGTGARWQYF. CDR3 DNA: TGTGCCAGCAGCCAATCCGGGACAGGGGCCCGTTGGCAGTACTTC.

The chain joins TRBV15 to TRBJ2-7, with D possibly TRBD1 on 5 matching bases. Germline lookup yields CDR1 LNHNV and CDR2 YYDKDF (reference sequence). V lost 0 bases and J 0 bases, leaving 15 bases between the germline ends. This CDR3 comprises 17 residues. CDR3 sequence: CATSRDRLGASSYEQYF. In nucleotides, the CDR3 is TGTGCCACCAGCAGAGATCGCTTAGGGGCCTCCTCCTACGAGCAGTACTTC. Full variable domain (rest looked up from reference TRBV15 and TRBJ2-7): DAMVIQNPRYQVTQFGKPVTLSCSQTLNHNVMYWYQQKSSQAPKLLFHYYDKDFNNEADTPDNFQSRRPNTSFCFLDIRSPGLGDTAMYLCATSRDRLGASSYEQYFGPGTRLTVT.

The J gene is TRBJ2-1, the V gene TRBV27, with 9 bases fitting TRBD1. With V trimmed by 1 base and J by 9 bases, 16 bases remained unmatched. Per the germline V gene, CDR1 is MNHEY and CDR2 is SMNVEV (reference sequence). CDR3 length equals 18 residues. CDR3 nucleotide sequence: TGTGCCAGCAGTTTATACGGCCTCCACAGGGGGCGGCCGGGTGAGCAGTTCTTC. Translated: CASSLYGLHRGRPGEQFF.

The genes are TRBV6-1 and TRBJ2-1, with 7 positions matching TRBD2. This CDR3 comprises 15 residues. Germline CDR1 MNHNS, CDR2 SASEGT. V dropped 6 bases and J dropped 9; count of bases not matched to a gene: 14. The CDR3 DNA reads TGTGCCAGCAGGGCCCCTAGCGGCCCCCCCGGTGAGCAGTTCTTC. It encodes CASRAPSGPPGEQFF.

V gene TRBV5-1 combines with J gene TRBJ1-5, with D unclear. From germline, CDR1 is SGHRS and CDR2 YFSETQ. With 4 bases removed from V and 6 bases from J, the gap between germline ends came to 8 bases. This CDR3 comprises 12 residues. Here the CDR3 DNA reads TGCGCCAGCAGCCCCCAACTTCAGCCCCAGCATTTT. It specifies CASSPQLQPQHF.

This sequence joins TRBV18 and TRBJ2-1; 7 bases agree with TRBD1. The J segment lost 5 bases and the V segment lost 4 bases, leaving 8 bases of the junction unmatched. The CDR3 runs to 15 residues. CDR1 is KGHSH, CDR2 LQKENI, per germline. The DNA for the CDR3 is TGTGCCAGCTCACGCGACCGGGACAGACACAATGAGCAGTTCTTC. It yields the protein CASSRDRDRHNEQFF.

This chain uses TRBV7-3 with TRBJ1-2, with 9 bases that match TRBD1. Germline V gene data show CDR1 as SGHTA and CDR2 as FQGTGA. The CDR3 runs to 18 residues. Unmatched junction bases numbered 16, after V lost 5 bases and J lost 3 bases. The CDR3 sequence is CASSRGGILGQGDYGYTF. The CDR3 DNA reads TGTGCCAGCAGCCGAGGTGGTATACTGGGACAGGGTGACTATGGCTACACCTTC.

The sample holds one count of this clone. The rearrangement joins TRBV7-2 to TRBJ1-2; 7 bases line up with TRBD1. The trim removed 5 bases at V and 4 bases at J, leaving 7 bases unmatched. The CDR3 runs 14 residues. Germline-derived CDR1 and CDR2 are SGHTA and FQGNSA. CDR3 amino acids: CASSEQGYRYGYTF. In DNA, the CDR3 is TGTGCCAGCAGCGAACAGGGGTATCGCTATGGCTACACCTTC.

Remarks on this clone: At the DNA level, this CDR3 is encoded by other sequences in the same sample as well. The chain links TRBV5-1 to TRBJ1-5; D remains ambiguous. Trimming left V 0 bases short and J 0 bases short, with 7 bases between. Germline V gene data show CDR1 as SGHRS and CDR2 as YFSETQ. This CDR3 region has 15 residues. CDR3 residues: CASSLAGNSNQPQHF. CDR3 DNA sequence: TGCGCCAGCAGCTTGGCGGGGAATAGCAATCAGCCCCAGCATTTT.